This TCR beta chain was sequenced for a study of cytomegalovirus exposure and HLA in healthy donors (dated by TCRdb to the late 2010s). In terms of the full investigation: According to an earlier analysis of 550 to 700 of the donors, 150 million to 200 million T cells yielded approximately 120 million unique TCR beta sequences and 250 to 350 Gb of sequence data. Class I and class II HLA loci were covered by the typing at four-digit resolution. An earlier analysis of approximately 580 of the donors used high-throughput TCR beta sequencing to judge whether each TCR beta V gene segment behaved as functional or pseudogenic. A later genetic analysis took genome-wide SNP genotypes for about three fifths of the 666 donors and used that subset as a discovery cohort. High-throughput TCR immunosequencing, statistical association of individual TCRs with disease status, and machine learning were combined to predict cytomegalovirus infection status. In addition to the first cohort of 666 subjects, a separate validation cohort of 120 different subjects was used. On average, approximately 250,000 unique TCR beta nucleotide sequences were sequenced per donor among several hundred genotyped donors of the cohort, with 15% to 20% of those sequences being non-productive. All discovery cohort repertoires had been generated using a single sequencing platform. Using immunosequencing, the study profiled T cell repertoires from about 650 subjects and related those repertoires to cytomegalovirus serostatus. Rather than drawing on any new phenotypic data, the later analysis identified candidate immune exposures from TCR beta sequences and the way those sequences occurred across donors. An early release that covered about 600 HLA-typed donors contained approximately 300 gigabases of sequencing data and 80 million or so unique TCR sequences. The number of donors typed differed by locus, with roughly 629-640 for A, B, C, DRB1 and DQB1, roughly 520 for DQA1, under 610 for DPA1, and 450 to 480 for DPB1. Among the roughly 410 genotyped donors, approximately 82% belonged to the genetic ancestry cluster associated with self-reported Caucasian donors. The aim of the study was to test whether cataloging public T cell receptors could identify signatures of past pathogen exposure. Donor age, sex, ethnicity and CMV serostatus were compiled together with the repertoire data. A later analysis re-examined previously published TCR beta repertoires from about 670 donors and added high-resolution HLA genotyping to investigate patterns of TCR occurrence. Because of strong linkage in the cohort, roughly 5 DR-DQ haplotypes were treated as single units for association and clustering. General conclusions and limits of the study: Across donors, most TCR sequences were observed very rarely, whereas some public TCRs were present in many individuals. Linkage disequilibrium might explain the correlated functional status among segregating V segments, but an unknown experimental factor could not be ruled out. In a later analysis, HLA-associated TCR beta chains were found to be more clonally expanded and to have lower generation probabilities than equally common non-associated chains. CMV serostatus was the only immune exposure information available for the cohort. The classifier was reported to diagnose cytomegalovirus status with high specificity and sensitivity in both the original and validation cohorts. A group of highly shared sequence variants was considered likely to be a technical artifact of the sequencing pipeline. In a later genetic analysis, fewer N-insertions in productive TCRs were reported among donors in an Asian-associated ancestry cluster than the approximately 710-donor mean. In a later analysis, TCR association rates were found to vary across HLA loci, with the most associated TCRs seen for DRB1 alleles and the fewest for HLA-C alleles. Sequencing depth was assumed to be roughly uniform across donors in the presence/absence analyses, though that assumption may not hold. An association between a missense DCLRE1C variant and V-gene and J-gene trimming of TCR beta chains was found in a later genetic analysis and replicated in an independent cohort. The study listed 150 to 200 TCR beta chains as associated with cytomegalovirus. According to a later analysis, most CMV-associated TCR beta chains appeared to be HLA-restricted, and the HLA associations seemed to be driven largely by CMV exposure. An earlier analysis of 450 to 750 of the donors showed that most TCR beta V segments appeared in productive rearrangements either about 87% or about 30% of the time, which broadly matched IMGT annotations. Because HLA typing was unavailable for some donors at each locus, only the typed subset was used in association tests. Some IMGT-functional V segments, including TRBV6-2 and TRBV6-3, could not be told apart with the 87-base-pair reads, so those segments were excluded. In this cohort, only TCR beta chains were sequenced, and detectable features were limited by the absence of alpha or paired-chain data. Fewer than 20 rarely observed V segments, including chromosome 9 orphons, were excluded from the earlier analysis of about 600 of the donors because counts were too low. A few of the identified cytomegalovirus-associated TCR beta chains were confirmed in vitro to be specific for cytomegalovirus antigens. The authors suggested that the approach could potentially be extended to other disease states and immunological phenotypes. A further reported finding was that TCR beta sequences accurately predicted the HLA-A and HLA-B alleles for most subjects in the first cohort. Strong co-occurrence of HLA alleles, especially DR and DQ, made assigning TCR associations to individual alleles difficult. Specific HLA alleles were associated with 15,000 to 20,000 TCR beta sequences at a false discovery rate of 0.05 in a later analysis. A later analysis reported that several top co-occurrence clusters appeared linked to parvovirus B19, influenza, CMV and Epstein-Barr virus.

V was cut back by 0 bases and J by 4 bases, leaving a gap of 7 bases between them. There are 15 amino acids in the CDR3, from cysteine to phenylalanine inclusive. Solely the CDR3 DNA is kept, with 45 bases framed from the first base. In the germline V gene, CDR1 corresponds to SGHTA and CDR2 to FQGNSA. Remarks on this clone: Its recognized antigen is unknown. Base qualities were left out, and no much larger clone turns up one base away.

The library was prepared using the immunoSEQ multiplex PCR assay. For the multiplex PCR, a mixture combining 60 forward primers for TCR Vbeta segments and 13 reverse primers for TCR Jbeta segments was used. The CDR3 region of rearranged TCR beta genes was amplified from genomic DNA with a multiplex PCR assay. Amplified TCR beta libraries were sequenced as 87-base-pair reads on the Illumina HiSeq System. On the study's bioinformatics: A later analysis counted approximately 84 million unique TCR beta chains across the 500 to 850 repertoires, and about 10 million of these chains were shared by at least two donors. Raw reads were error-corrected and collapsed into unique sequences with a nearest-neighbor algorithm that merged closely related sequences to remove PCR and sequencing errors. V, D and J gene segments were assigned by aligning CDR3 sequences to IMGT reference sequences. Each retained sequence needed at least a six-nucleotide match to both a V gene segment and a J gene segment. Rearrangements were classified as productive when the CDR3 lacked stop codons and remained in frame with V and J, and all other rearrangements were classified as non-productive. CDR3 was defined by IMGT convention, running from the second conserved V-encoded cysteine to the conserved J-encoded phenylalanine. The earlier analysis of some 540 of the donors excluded any sequence lacking an unambiguous match to a single V gene segment. An earlier analysis of 500 to 700 of the donors classified V segments as functional when productive rearrangements were above 56.7% and as segregating when the standard deviation between donors was above 5%. A statistical classification framework was developed to diagnose cytomegalovirus status using the catalog of TCR beta chain sequences. A later analysis assigned V and J genes by comparing TCR nucleotide sequences with IMGT/GENE-DB human TR gene sequences. A later analysis assigned CDR3 sequences and most-parsimonious VDJ recombination scenarios with the TCRdist pipeline. A later analysis defined each TCR beta chain by its CDR3 amino acid sequence plus V-gene family, and excluded reads lacking a unique V-gene family. As a way to deal with suspected cross-contamination and a sequencing artifact, a later analysis dropped over 550 nucleotide sequences that were highly shared and had low generation probability. In a later analysis, a clonal expansion index was calculated for each public chain from normalized within-repertoire ranks of inferred template counts. Generation probabilities in a later analysis came from a VDJ recombination model fitted to out-of-frame rearrangements, and those results were checked against IGoR. In a later analysis, TCR-TCR, TCR-HLA and TCR-CMV co-occurrence was scored with hypergeometric tests, and a repertoire-size bias correction was applied to TCR pairs. To estimate false discovery rates, a later analysis permuted the HLA or CMV assignments 20 times. A later analysis grouped co-occurring TCRs with DBSCAN, adding TCRdist sequence similarity when clustering within HLA-allele-positive subsets. Co-occurrence clustering excluded repertoires with fewer than 30,000 or more than 120,000 public chains, plus five with anomalous nucleotide sharing. The table was pulled from immuneACCESS by TCRdb, which kept in-frame rearrangements only. Such tables lose some clones; where checked, under half of the loss comes from unresolved V genes, and the rest has no known cause. V, J and clone size derive from that table, while D and trimming were established from the DNA sequence. This sample has some 210,000 clones in its table, and about 78% of those were observed once. Together, the top ten hold less than 4.5% of the sample.

The cohort consisted of 666 healthy bone marrow donors. At the time of sampling, every cohort member was nominally healthy, though immune exposures that went unrecorded were likely present. The donor was CMV seronegative and was included in the group of hundreds of seronegative cohort members. A peripheral blood sample was provided by each donor, and peripheral blood mononuclear cells were used for TCR beta sequencing. Genomic DNA extraction from the blood cell samples was performed with the Qiagen DNeasy Blood Extraction Kit. This sequence uses TRBV7-2 and TRBJ1-6, with the D gene not clear enough to name. The source is a male donor in good health and CMV-seronegative. Sequencing was carried out using PBMCs. The bases are TGTGCCAGCAGCTTAGCTCAGAATTATAATTCACCCCTCCACTTT. It encodes CASSLAQNYNSPLHF. The variable domain in full, with residues beyond the CDR3 obtained from the reference TRBV7-2 and TRBJ1-6 genes, is GAGVSQSPSNKVTEKGKDVELRCDPISGHTALYWYRQSLGQGLEFLIYFQGNSAPDKSGLPSDRFSAERTGGSVSTLTIQRTQQEDSAVYLCASSLAQNYNSPLHFGNGTRLTVT.